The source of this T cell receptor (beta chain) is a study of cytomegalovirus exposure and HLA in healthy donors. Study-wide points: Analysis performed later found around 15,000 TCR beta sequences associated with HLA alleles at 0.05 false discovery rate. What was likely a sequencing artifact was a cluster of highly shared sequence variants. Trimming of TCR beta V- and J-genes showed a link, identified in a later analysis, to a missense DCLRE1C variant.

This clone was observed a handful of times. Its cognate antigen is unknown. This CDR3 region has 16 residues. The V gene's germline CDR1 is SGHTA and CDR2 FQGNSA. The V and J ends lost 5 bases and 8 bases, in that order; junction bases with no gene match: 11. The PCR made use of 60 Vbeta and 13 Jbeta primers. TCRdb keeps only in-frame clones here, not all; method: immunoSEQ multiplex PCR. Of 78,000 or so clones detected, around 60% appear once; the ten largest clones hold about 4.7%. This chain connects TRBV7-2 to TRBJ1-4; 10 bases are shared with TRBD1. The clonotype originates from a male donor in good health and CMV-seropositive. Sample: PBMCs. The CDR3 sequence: CASSARTGGGREKLFF. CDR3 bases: TGTGCCAGCAGCGCCCGGACAGGGGGTGGACGAGAAAAACTGTTTTTT.